This TCR beta chain is drawn from a study of identical twins. V was clipped by 5 bases and J by 5 bases; unmatched bases: 4. There are 13 residues in the CDR3. The germline gives CDR1 SQVTM, CDR2 ANQGSEA. TCRdb recomputed calls from the 5' RACE reads with MiXCR, one row per CDR3 protein. The sample holds around 490,000 distinct CDR3 sequences; around 15% are singletons and the top ten take approximately 0.9%. The same sample was also used in a study of yellow fever vaccine responses in identical twins.

This TCR came from a woman younger than 35 in good health. This chain joins TRBV29-1 and TRBJ2-5; the match to TRBD2 covers 11 bases. Input material: CD4+ T cells sorted from blood. For the CDR3, the DNA is TGCAGCGTTACTAGCGGGAGTGTGGAGACCCAGTACTTC. Amino acids: CSVTSGSVETQYF.